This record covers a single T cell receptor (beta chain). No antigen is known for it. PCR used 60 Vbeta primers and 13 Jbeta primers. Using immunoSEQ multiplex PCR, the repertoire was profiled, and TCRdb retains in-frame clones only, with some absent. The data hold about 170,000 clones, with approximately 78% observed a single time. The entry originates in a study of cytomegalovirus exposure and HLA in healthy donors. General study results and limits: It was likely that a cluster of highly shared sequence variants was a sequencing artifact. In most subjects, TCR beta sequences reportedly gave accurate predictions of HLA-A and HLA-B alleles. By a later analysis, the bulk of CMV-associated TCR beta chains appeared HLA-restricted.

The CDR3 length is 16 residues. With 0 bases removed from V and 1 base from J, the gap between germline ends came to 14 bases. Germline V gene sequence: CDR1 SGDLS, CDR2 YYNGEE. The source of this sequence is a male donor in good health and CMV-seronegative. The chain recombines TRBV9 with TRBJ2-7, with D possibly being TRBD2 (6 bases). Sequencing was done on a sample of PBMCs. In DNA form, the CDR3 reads TGTGCCAGCAGCGTAGGGCGAGGGGAGGTATCCTACGAGCAGTACTTC. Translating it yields CASSVGRGEVSYEQYF.